The 12 T cell receptor beta chains reported below all come from one sample, sequenced in a study of CD8+ T cells in alopecia areata (dated 2018 in TCRdb). Receptor amplification or capture employed the immunoSEQ multiplex PCR assay. RNA was extracted from all samples and reverse transcribed into cDNA as template for TCR sequencing. TCRdb took over this immuneACCESS table, retaining in-frame rearrangements with V and J assigned. Such tables are incomplete; in checked studies, under half of the missing clones stem from an unresolved V gene, and the remainder is unexplained. The sample table records about 190,000 clones; 50% to 60% of these occur just once. Approximately 0.7% of the sample lies in the top ten. Taken with the paper, the label for time point translates to: roughly 27 days on oral tofacitinib. The treatment or condition label, read with the paper, signifies: oral pan-JAK inhibitor, 5-10 mg twice daily.

The material was CD4+ T cells sorted from blood, obtained at week 4, from a patient treated with tofacitinib. These receptor sequences come from a human donor with alopecia areata.

The chain is built from TRBV5-4 and TRBJ1-2, with 9 bases identical to TRBD1. With V trimmed by 6 bases and J by 3 bases, 9 bases remained unmatched. CDR1 SGHNT and CDR2 YYREEE come from the germline V gene (reference sequence). The CDR3 totals 15 residues. CDR3: CASTRRDRVYYGYTF. The CDR3 region has the DNA TGTGCCAGCACTCGCCGGGACAGGGTATACTATGGCTACACCTTC.

V and J are TRBV5-1 and TRBJ2-5; possibly TRBD2 for D (6 bases). CDR3 length: 12 residues. The germline V gene has CDR1 SGHRS and CDR2 YFSETQ. Trimming pared 4 bases from V and 4 bases from J, leaving 8 bases between. CDR3 sequence reads: CASSRGGETQYF. For the CDR3, the DNA is TGCGCCAGCAGCCGGGGAGGAGAGACCCAGTACTTC.

The chain recombines TRBV27 with TRBJ2-5; 10 bases map to TRBD2. The germline V gene has CDR1 MNHEY and CDR2 SMNVEV (reference sequence). Losses at the gene ends were 6 bases for V and 0 bases for J; bases not matched to a gene: 7. CDR3 size: 16 residues. CDR3: CASRWSGRGYQETQYF. In DNA, the CDR3 is TGTGCCAGCAGGTGGAGCGGGAGGGGGTACCAAGAGACCCAGTACTTC.

The chain combines TRBV2 with TRBJ1-5, with 9 bases that match TRBD1. CDR3 size: 15 residues. After removal of 6 bases from V and 6 bases from J, the junction contained 9 bases not matched to a gene. The V gene's germline CDR1 is SNHLY and CDR2 FYNNEI. CDR3 amino acids: CASRETGGRGQPQHF. CDR3 bases: TGTGCCAGCAGGGAGACAGGGGGACGGGGTCAGCCCCAGCATTTT.

The chain is built from TRBV19 and TRBJ2-7, with 10 bases fitting TRBD1. V lost 6 bases, J lost 3 bases, and 11 bases stayed unmatched. This CDR3 comprises 16 residues. Per germline, CDR1 LNHDA and CDR2 SQIVND (reference sequence). The CDR3 nucleotides read TGTGCCAGTAGCACTCTCCGGGGACAGGGGAGCTACGAGCAGTACTTC. Translating gives CASSTLRGQGSYEQYF.

This clone has a handful of counts. The chain employs TRBV6-5 and TRBJ1-1, with D perhaps TRBD1 (5 bases). The CDR3 totals 15 residues. V was trimmed by 6 bases and J by 2 bases, leaving 16 bases between them. CDR1 MNHEY and CDR2 SVGAGI come from the germline V gene. In DNA, the CDR3 is TGTGCCAGCAGCCGCACCGGGACGTACAACACTGAAGCTTTCTTT. Residues: CASSRTGTYNTEAFF.

The rearrangement joins TRBV29-1 to TRBJ1-1, with a possible D match to TRBD1 (6 bases). Trimming removed 4 bases at V and 4 bases at J, with 19 bases between. The CDR3 has 15 amino acids. From germline, CDR1 is SQVTM and CDR2 ANQGSEA. CDR3 protein: CSVGGGRLSGTEAFF. The CDR3 DNA follows: TGCAGCGTTGGGGGGGGCAGGCTGAGTGGCACTGAAGCTTTCTTT.

This sequence joins TRBV7-8 and TRBJ1-5; perhaps TRBD1 as D (5 bases). CDR1 SGHVS and CDR2 FQNEAQ come from the germline V gene. This CDR3 comprises 13 residues. Trimming left V 6 bases short and J 4 bases short, with 10 bases between. The CDR3 sequence is CASSTQGNQPQHF. The DNA of the CDR3 is TGTGCCAGCAGTACGCAGGGTAATCAGCCCCAGCATTTT.

The CDR3 loop is CASSRDTTDEQYF. For the CDR3, the DNA is TGTGCCAGCAGTCGGGACACGACGGACGAGCAGTACTTC. This sequence joins TRBV2 and TRBJ2-7; a possible D gene is TRBD1 (6 bases). Germline V gene lookup returns CDR1 SNHLY and CDR2 FYNNEI. CDR3 length: 13 residues. The ends were cut back, 5 bases at V and 5 bases at J, with 13 bases in the middle.

CDR3 region: CASSERDGGVDEQFF. CDR3 sequence (DNA): TGTGCCAGCAGCGAGCGGGACGGAGGCGTCGATGAGCAGTTCTTC. V is TRBV6-5 and J is TRBJ2-1, with 7 bases aligning to TRBD2. This CDR3 spans 15 amino acids. V trimming: 6 bases; J trimming: 8 bases; junction bases outside the gene matches: 13. Germline CDR1 reads MNHEY; CDR2 reads SVGAGI.

The J gene is TRBJ2-1, the V gene TRBV5-1; D possibly uses TRBD1 or TRBD2 (5 bases each). Germline CDR1 and CDR2: SGHRS and YFSETQ. The CDR3 contains 10 residues. Deletions cut 6 bases from V and 13 bases from J, with 11 bases between. For the CDR3, the DNA is TGCGCCAGCAAGGGGAGAAACCAGTTCTTC. It codes for CASKGRNQFF.

This chain connects TRBV29-1 to TRBJ2-5; no definite D call. Trimming removed 5 bases at V and 5 bases at J, with 9 bases between. This CDR3 is built from 11 residues. Germline V gene sequence: CDR1 SQVTM, CDR2 ANQGSEA. The DNA of the CDR3 is TGCAGCGTTCGAAGGTGGGAGACCCAGTACTTC. It is translated as CSVRRWETQYF.